This entry is about one T cell receptor (beta chain). At the DNA level, this CDR3 is encoded by other sequences in the same sample as well. Clones were sequenced by immunoSEQ multiplex PCR, and TCRdb holds only the in-frame ones, with some missing. The repertoire includes some 260,000 clones, approximately 84% of them detected once, and about 12% sits in the top ten. This sample is part of a study of cytomegalovirus exposure and HLA in healthy donors. Germline V gene sequence: CDR1 SGHRS, CDR2 YFSETQ. Trimming removed 0 bases from V and 0 bases from J, with 6 bases in between. The length of the CDR3 is 14 residues.

The sample taken for sequencing was PBMCs. V and J are TRBV5-1 and TRBJ1-1; D uncertain. This sequence originates from a man aged 18 to 30 in good health and CMV-seropositive. The CDR3 nucleotides are TGCGCCAGCAGCTTGGATGGCATGAACACTGAAGCTTTCTTT. It encodes CASSLDGMNTEAFF.